The 2 T cell receptor beta chains in this list originate from one sample, sequenced in a study of CD8+CD57+ T cells in acquired aplastic anemia. Genomic DNA acted as the template from which TCR beta VDJ combination and CDR3 sequence profiling were carried out. MiXCR was run by TCRdb on the reads, yielding one entry per CDR3 protein. The sample gives some 200,000 distinct CDR3 sequences, around 50% of which show up once; about 20% is in the top ten. Patients sequenced had flow cytometry evidence of CD8+CD57+ cell expansion. Source material: sorted CD4+, CD8+, or CD8+CD57+ T cells (not recorded which) from PBMCs. The receptors shown here come from a human donor with aplastic anemia.

Details on this clonotype: A much bigger clone sits one base away, suggesting this may be a read error. The CDR3 here is CASSLGQGWDEQFF. The CDR3, as DNA: TGTGCCAGCAGCTTGGGGCAGGGGTGGGATGAGCAGTTCTTC. The V and J genes are TRBV5-4 and TRBJ2-1, with D possibly TRBD1 on 6 matching bases. This CDR3 spans 14 amino acids. Deletions cut 0 bases from V and 8 bases from J, with 12 bases between. Germline V gene data show CDR1 as SGHNT and CDR2 as YYREEE (reference sequence).

The CDR3 sequence is CASSPPPPGPNTGELFF. The CDR3 coding sequence is TGTGCCAGCAGCCCGCCCCCCCCGGGGCCGAACACCGGGGAGCTGTTTTTT. The chain combines TRBV11-2 with TRBJ2-2, with D perhaps matching TRBD1 or TRBD2 (5 bases each). Germline CDR1 and CDR2: SGHAT and FQNNGV. Trimming removed 5 bases from V and 0 bases from J, with 16 bases in between. The CDR3 spans 17 residues. The complete variable domain, with remaining parts taken from reference TRBV11-2 and TRBJ2-2, reads EAGVAQSPRYKIIEKRQSVAFWCNPISGHATLYWYQQILGQGPKLLIQFQNNGVVDDSQLPKDRFSAERLKGVDSTLKIQPAKLEDSAVYLCASSPPPPGPNTGELFFGEGSRLTVL.